The entry that follows covers one TCR beta chain sequence. This clonotype has ten or more counts. Its antigen remains unidentified. No quality values exist for individual bases; no much larger clone is one base distant. This sample stems from a study of T cells in Graves' hyperthyroidism and ophthalmopathy (dated by TCRdb to about 2019). Regarding the study in general: Peripheral blood was collected at initial diagnosis, before any treatment. The paper reports TCR Vbeta CDR3 sequencing of some 140 peripheral blood samples: some 41 ophthalmopathy, 75 to 80 hyperthyroidism and roughly 17 progressor patients. TCR V-J signatures able to tell the groups apart were searched for in a discovery cohort of about a hundred patients, of whom more than 40 had Graves' ophthalmopathy and 57 had stable Graves' hyperthyroidism. Whether ophthalmopathy could be predicted prospectively was tested in an independent validation cohort made up of approximately 19 hyperthyroidism patients plus 17 patients who later progressed to ophthalmopathy. Once sampling was done, hyperthyroidism patients were given methimazole at a starting dose of 30 mg daily, whereas ophthalmopathy patients were given high-dose intravenous methylprednisolone. For training and testing, the 100 patients in the discovery cohort were randomly divided in a 7:3 ratio. The study also compared thyroid tissue and blood T-cell repertoires from five or six Graves' hyperthyroidism patients. Summary of the overall study and its limitations: Ophthalmopathy was separated from stable hyperthyroidism by a 13 V-J signature model, with about 88% sensitivity and roughly 84% specificity obtained in cross-validation and 80%/75% obtained in testing. Blood samples also contained most of the expanded thyroid clonotypes (frequency above 0.001), which suggests that blood repertoires may reflect thyroid immune responses. No statistical method was used to fix the sample size in advance, and group allocation was not hidden from the investigators. In validation, the model predicted progression to ophthalmopathy with 65% to 71% sensitivity and roughly 75% specificity, a median of around 6.6 months before onset.

The CDR3, from cysteine to phenylalanine, totals 16 residues. This entry keeps only the CDR3 DNA: 48 bases, framed from base 1. Sequences KGHSH (CDR1) and LQKENI (CDR2) are obtained from the germline V gene. The trim is 0 bases for V and 2 bases for J, with a gap of 12 bases between the germline ends. Amplification of TCR beta CDR3 regions was carried out from RNA transcripts. For the first round of RT-PCR on the TCR CDR3, the HTBI primer set was used together with the Qiagen OneStep RT-PCR kit. Libraries were constructed in a second round of multiplex PCR, after which size selection and purification were carried out. Paired-end sequencing of the libraries was performed with 100 bp reads on an Illumina HiSeq2000. The original pipeline was this. SOAPnuke was used to process the raw data, with reads discarded if the reads contained adapters or uncalled bases, had a mean Phred below 15, or lacked an exact constant-primer or identifier match. COPE v1.2.5 was used to merge the high-quality paired reads, and each unique nucleotide sequence was defined as a clonotype. Clonotypes were aligned to IMGT TRBV, TRBD and TRBJ reference segments using MiTCR v1.1. Analysis was restricted to V-J combinations with a frequency above 0.0001, which covered 99.2% of repertoires. The TCS score was defined as the ratio of F50 (clonal expansion) to E x V (chaos), calculated using BLOSUM62-based TCRdist between CDR3 peptides within each V-J. Welch's t-statistics and random forest reduced roughly 540 V-J features to 13, which were used in a naive Bayes classifier (R e1071). Using fastp at Q25 and MiXCR, TCRdb reprocessed the public reads and kept productive beta chains. Entries that share a CDR3 protein sequence are merged under the most common genes and DNA. What appears here as the V and J calls and clone size reflects TCRdb's work, not the paper's. Present in this sample are more than 300,000 distinct CDR3 sequences, approximately 14% of which were seen just once. The ten largest clones capture approximately 10% of the sample.

Stable Graves' hyperthyroidism was defined as the absence of progression to ophthalmopathy over 18 months of follow-up. The hyperthyroidism patients were between 18 and 65 years old and newly diagnosed, with a disease duration of less than 2 months. Patients with uncontrolled infections, other autoimmune diseases, pregnancy or lactation were excluded. Diagnoses relied on clinical symptoms, serum thyroxine and TRAb, thyroid ultrasound and orbital computed tomography. Ficoll-Paque density gradient centrifugation was used to isolate PBMCs from approximately 10 ml of fresh peripheral blood. Total RNA was extracted with Trizol reagent, and quality was checked on an Agilent 2100 Bioanalyzer.

The clonotype comes from a woman aged 55-75 years with Graves' hyperthyroidism. The receptor chain draws on TRBV18 and TRBJ2-3, with the D assignment possibly TRBD1 or TRBD2, given 6 matching bases for each. Sequencing was carried out using blood. The sequenced DNA: TGTGCCAGCTCACCACCGGGGGGACACCACACAGATACGCAGTATTTT. This yields the protein CASSPPGGHHTDTQYF.